This TCR beta chain came from a study of OX40 agonist ivuxolimab in advanced cancers. Study-wide context: Patients were dosed intravenously with ivuxolimab at 0.01 to 10 mg/kg every 2 weeks. The study, taken as a whole, reports: Dosing at 0.1 to 3.0 mg/kg was accompanied by clonal expansion of CD4+ and CD8+ blood T cells by week 6.

This CDR3 spans 17 amino acids. V shed 0 bases and J shed 0 bases, with 11 bases lying between them. Germline V CDR1 and CDR2: KGHSH, LQKENI. With regard to this clone: Antigen unknown.

Sequenced by immunoSEQ multiplex PCR; TCRdb stores in-frame clones only, minus some. The sample carries about 41,000 clones, roughly 80% recorded once. The chain joins TRBV18 to TRBJ1-4, with TRBD1 as a possible D gene (5 bases). Here the sequenced sample was CD4+ or CD8+ T cells sorted from blood, taken in a trial of the OX40 agonist ivuxolimab. The TCR comes from an adult with an advanced solid tumor such as melanoma, head and neck, liver or kidney cancer. The CDR3 here is CASSPPKGTATNEKLFF. The DNA for the CDR3 is TGTGCCAGCTCACCACCGAAGGGGACGGCAACTAATGAAAAACTGTTTTTT.